This passage covers 32 T cell receptor beta chains from one sample sequenced in a study of a mutant IDH1 vaccine in newly diagnosed glioma (dated by TCRdb to the early 2020s). The library was prepared using the immunoSEQ multiplex PCR assay. TCRdb stores this immuneACCESS table with in-frame sequences only. Part of the clones is absent; in the studies checked, under half of the shortfall reflects unresolved V genes, and no reason is known for the rest. In all, the sample holds fewer than 150,000 clones, and roughly 90% of those were seen once. The ten largest clones add up to 0.55% to 0.7% of the sample. These TCRs are of unknown antigen specificity. The label giving this sample's time point can be read as: week 11, during vaccination. Each vaccine dose was 300 ug of a 20-mer mutant IDH1 peptide in Montanide, given subcutaneously with topical imiquimod. This material consisted of PBMCs, taken from a glioma patient whose treatment included an IDH1 peptide vaccine. The receptor source for this set is a woman aged 45-59 years with glioma.

V and J are TRBV5-1 and TRBJ1-1; D possibly corresponds to TRBD1 (5 bases). There are 12 residues in the CDR3. Trimming took off 4 bases at V and 7 bases at J, with 11 bases between the two ends. From germline, CDR1 is SGHRS and CDR2 YFSETQ. This CDR3 is CASSPPGDEAFF. Written as DNA, the CDR3 is TGCGCCAGCAGCCCGCCGGGGGATGAAGCTTTCTTT.

The CDR3 reads CASSLGGITDTQYF. In DNA, the CDR3 is TGTGCCAGCAGCTTGGGGGGGATCACAGATACGCAGTATTTT. The rearrangement joins TRBV7-9 to TRBJ2-3, with TRBD2 identical over 7 bases. The V and J ends lost 3 bases and 2 bases, in that order; junction bases with no gene match: 2. Germline V gives CDR1 SEHNR, CDR2 FQNEAQ (reference sequence). CDR3 size: 14 residues.

The chain uses TRBV2 and TRBJ2-1; D not resolved. This CDR3 is built from 11 residues. Germline V gene data show CDR1 as SNHLY and CDR2 as FYNNEI. Trimming pared 7 bases from V and 7 bases from J, leaving 8 bases between. The CDR3 loop is CASTGWNEQFF. The CDR3 nucleotides read TGTGCCAGCACTGGGTGGAATGAGCAGTTCTTC.

The chain combines TRBV7-3 with TRBJ2-2; TRBD1 aligns across 7 bases. The CDR3 extends over 15 amino acids. Trimming took 2 bases from V and 1 from J; bases not matched to a gene: 1. Germline V gene data show CDR1 as SGHTA and CDR2 as FQGTGA. CDR3 sequence: CASSLWTGNTGELFF. CDR3 bases: TGTGCCAGCAGCTTATGGACAGGGAACACCGGGGAGCTGTTTTTT.

This clone was recorded a few times. The genes are TRBV5-4 and TRBJ1-2, with unresolved D. CDR1 and CDR2 from the germline V gene are SGHNT and YYREEE (reference sequence). This CDR3 has 14 amino acids. Trimming pared 2 bases from V and 6 bases from J, leaving 14 bases between. CDR3: CASSFGTAVNGYTF. Written as DNA, the CDR3 is TGTGCCAGCAGCTTTGGCACAGCAGTTAATGGCTACACCTTC.

The chain joins TRBV7-3 to TRBJ1-1; no firm D call. This CDR3 spans 13 amino acids. Germline V lookup: CDR1 SGHTA, CDR2 FQGTGA. Trimming took 5 bases from V and 5 from J, leaving 12 bases between them. CDR3 DNA sequence: TGTGCCAGCAGCCGCAGAGAGACGACTGAAGCTTTCTTT. Translated, it gives CASSRRETTEAFF.

The chain employs TRBV9 and TRBJ2-5, with TRBD1 matching 7 bases. Germline V gives CDR1 SGDLS, CDR2 YYNGEE. V was pared by 4 bases and J by 4 bases, with 4 bases of the junction left unmatched. This CDR3 is 13 amino acids long. CDR3 nucleotides: TGTGCCAGCAGCACCCGGGACAGAGAGACCCAGTACTTC. Protein sequence: CASSTRDRETQYF.

This chain joins TRBV6-1 and TRBJ1-2; D unclear. The CDR3 extends over 16 amino acids. Germline assignment: CDR1 MNHNS and CDR2 SASEGT. The V end was cut by 1 base, the J end by 0 bases, with 12 bases between. CDR3 residues: CASSEGRGFTNYGYTF. The DNA for the CDR3 is TGTGCCAGCAGTGAAGGTCGAGGGTTCACTAACTATGGCTACACCTTC.

The chain uses TRBV28 and TRBJ2-1; D gene ambiguous. The germline V and J ends were trimmed by 2 bases and 5 bases, with 10 bases remaining between them. The germline V gene encodes CDR1 MDHEN and CDR2 SYDVKM. The CDR3 has 14 amino acids. DNA for the CDR3: TGTGCCAGCAGTTTACCCAGCGCTCACAATGAGCAGTTCTTC. This translates into CASSLPSAHNEQFF.

V usage is TRBV30 and J usage is TRBJ1-4; D is unclear. The germline V and J ends were trimmed by 2 bases and 8 bases, with 9 bases remaining between them. The germline V gene encodes CDR1 GTSNPN and CDR2 SVGIG (reference sequence). The CDR3 loop spans 12 amino acids. The CDR3 region is CAWSPTGEKLFF. Here the CDR3 DNA reads TGTGCCTGGAGTCCGACCGGGGAAAAACTGTTTTTT.

The rearrangement uses TRBV11-2 and TRBJ2-1; no definite D call. Germline-derived CDR1 and CDR2 are SGHAT and FQNNGV. Deletions cut 0 bases from V and 7 bases from J, with 10 bases between. CDR3 length: 14 amino acids. The CDR3: CASSLDSPRNEQFF. CDR3 nucleotide sequence: TGTGCCAGCAGCTTAGATTCCCCCCGGAATGAGCAGTTCTTC.

CDR3 sequence reads: CASSSGGSGNTIYF. The CDR3, as DNA: TGTGCCAGCAGTTCCGGAGGCTCTGGAAACACCATATATTTT. The J gene is TRBJ1-3, the V gene TRBV28; no clear D. Deletions cut 4 bases from V and 0 bases from J, with 7 bases between. This CDR3 contains 14 residues. Germline CDR1 reads MDHEN; CDR2 reads SYDVKM.

This clone was found a few times. V usage is TRBV7-9 and J usage is TRBJ1-1; TRBD1 is a possible D gene (6 bases). V was trimmed by 6 bases and J by 0 bases, leaving 14 bases between them. Germline CDR1 reads SEHNR; CDR2 reads FQNEAQ (reference sequence). CDR3 size: 15 residues. CDR3 residues: CASRTKDRLNTEAFF. CDR3 in DNA: TGTGCCAGCAGAACAAAGGACAGACTGAACACTGAAGCTTTCTTT.

The sample holds one count of this clone. V usage is TRBV10-3 and J usage is TRBJ1-3; D remains unclear. The CDR3 spans 13 residues. Trimming stripped 3 bases from V and 1 base from J, with 4 bases between. Germline V gives CDR1 ENHRY, CDR2 SYGVKD. The CDR3 nucleotides are TGTGCCATCAGTGATAAGTCTGGAAACACCATATATTTT. Residues: CAISDKSGNTIYF.

The chain links TRBV7-9 to TRBJ1-2; possibly TRBD1 for D (6 bases). The CDR3 contains 15 residues. The V gene's germline CDR1 is SEHNR and CDR2 FQNEAQ (reference sequence). Trimming took off 3 bases at V and 2 bases at J, with 13 bases between the two ends. The CDR3 DNA follows: TGTGCCAGCAGCTTGGGCCAACAGGGAAACTATGGCTACACCTTC. Protein: CASSLGQQGNYGYTF.

This chain joins TRBV4-1 and TRBJ2-1, with 9 positions matching TRBD2. The CDR3 has 14 residues. V shed 6 bases and J 2 bases; nucleotides not matched to a gene: 2. Germline V gene data show CDR1 as MGHRA and CDR2 as YSYEKL. The CDR3 region has the DNA TGCGCCAGCAGTCCTAGCGGGACCTACAATGAGCAGTTCTTC. Translation gives CASSPSGTYNEQFF.

V usage is TRBV29-1 and J usage is TRBJ2-7; TRBD2 agrees at 8 bases. The J segment lost 6 bases and the V segment lost 5 bases, leaving 12 bases of the junction unmatched. Germline assignment: CDR1 SQVTM and CDR2 ANQGSEA. The CDR3 is made up of 14 amino acids. In nucleotides, the CDR3 is TGCAGCGTTTCCTTTGCAGCGGGGGCGGCCGAGCAGTACTTC. This codes for CSVSFAAGAAEQYF.

The chain is built from TRBV30 and TRBJ2-1; D is ambiguous. The germline V and J ends were trimmed by 1 base and 5 bases, with 12 bases remaining between them. Germline-derived CDR1 and CDR2 are GTSNPN and SVGIG (reference sequence). The CDR3 consists of 14 residues. This chain's CDR3 is CAWSEGAGNNEQFF. The CDR3 DNA is TGTGCCTGGAGTGAAGGTGCCGGAAACAATGAGCAGTTCTTC. Supplemented by reference TRBV30 and TRBJ2-1, the full variable domain reads SQTIHQWPATLVQPVGSPLSLECTVEGTSNPNLYWYRQAAGRGLQLLFYSVGIGQISSEVPQNLSASRPQDRQFILSSKKLLLSDSGFYLCAWSEGAGNNEQFFGPGTRLTVL.

This chain joins TRBV10-1 and TRBJ2-1; 12 nucleotides align to TRBD1. The CDR3 runs 14 residues. Germline V gene data show CDR1 as WNHNN and CDR2 as SYGVQD (reference sequence). Losses at the gene ends were 6 bases for V and 7 bases for J; bases not matched to a gene: 4. The CDR3 DNA reads as TGCGCCAGCAGCCGGGACAGGGGGCCGAATGAGCAGTTCTTC. This gives the protein CASSRDRGPNEQFF.

This chain uses TRBV5-6 with TRBJ1-2, with 7 bases that match TRBD1. With 5 bases clipped from V and 8 bases from J, the junction kept 6 bases outside the gene matches. In germline, CDR1 is SGHDT, CDR2 YYEEEE. The CDR3 spans 12 residues. In nucleotides, the CDR3 is TGTGCCAGCAGACTGTCGACAGGGGGCTACACCTTC. This gives the protein CASRLSTGGYTF.

V and J are TRBV6-6 and TRBJ2-6; no definite D call. The V gene's germline CDR1 is MNHNY and CDR2 SVGAGI (reference sequence). The CDR3 totals 13 residues. V lost 6 bases, J lost 3 bases, and 6 bases lay in between. The CDR3 reads CASRRDGANVLTF. Here the CDR3 DNA reads TGTGCCAGCAGGAGAGATGGGGCCAACGTCCTGACTTTC.

V and J are TRBV7-2 and TRBJ1-5, with D perhaps matching TRBD1 (6 bases). Germline CDR1 reads SGHTA; CDR2 reads FQGNSA. V was trimmed by 2 bases and J by 0 bases, leaving 11 bases between them. The CDR3 loop spans 16 amino acids. CDR3 nucleotides: TGTGCCAGCAGCTTACAACAGGGAGATAGCAATCAGCCCCAGCATTTT. This encodes CASSLQQGDSNQPQHF.

The chain carries TRBV6-1 and TRBJ1-6; D might be TRBD1 (6 bases). V was clipped by 3 bases and J by 5 bases, with 11 bases between them. The CDR3 covers 15 residues. Germline CDR1 is MNHNS and CDR2 is SASEGT. CDR3 sequence: CASSDTGRNNSPLHF. The CDR3 DNA follows: TGTGCCAGCAGTGATACAGGGAGGAATAATTCACCCCTCCACTTT.

A remark on this clone: One end of the junction fails to match germline, which may point to a read error. V gene TRBV7-7 combines with J gene TRBJ1-1; possible D gene TRBD1, 6 bases. This CDR3 is built from 13 residues. Germline CDR1 reads SSHAT; CDR2 reads FNYEAQ (reference sequence). CDR3: CASSLDRNTEAFF. CDR3 nucleotide sequence: TGTGCTAGCAGCTTGGACAGAAACACTGAAGCTTTCTTT.

The chain recombines TRBV19 with TRBJ2-2; D unresolved. V lost 4 bases to trimming and J lost 4 bases, with 7 bases between them. The CDR3 covers 13 residues. Per the germline V gene, CDR1 is LNHDA and CDR2 is SQIVND (reference sequence). In DNA, the CDR3 is TGTGCCAGTAGTAGGGCTTTCACCGGGGAGCTGTTTTTT. Protein product: CASSRAFTGELFF.

The CDR3 sequence is CAWSLGQSYEQYF. The CDR3, as DNA: TGTGCCTGGAGCTTGGGACAGTCCTACGAGCAGTACTTC. This sequence joins TRBV30 and TRBJ2-7, with 7 bases aligning to TRBD1. The V gene's germline CDR1 is GTSNPN and CDR2 SVGIG (reference sequence). The trim removed 3 bases at V and 1 base at J, leaving 3 bases unmatched. This CDR3 is built from 13 residues.

The gene calls are TRBV10-3 and TRBJ1-2; 9 nucleotides align to TRBD1. This CDR3 has 15 amino acids. CDR1 and CDR2 (germline): ENHRY, SYGVKD. V was pared by 7 bases and J by 4 bases, with 10 bases of the junction left unmatched. The CDR3 here is CAIKGDRALPYGYTF. CDR3 DNA sequence: TGTGCCATCAAGGGGGACAGGGCCCTCCCCTATGGCTACACCTTC.

The rearrangement links TRBV7-8 to TRBJ2-5; possible D gene TRBD1, 5 bases. The length of the CDR3 is 15 residues. Trimming removed 0 bases at V and 1 base at J, with 9 bases between. Germline V gene lookup returns CDR1 SGHVS and CDR2 FQNEAQ. CDR3 sequence (DNA): TGTGCCAGCAGCTTAGCGTGGGGCAGCCAAGAGACCCAGTACTTC. This encodes CASSLAWGSQETQYF.

The rearrangement uses TRBV6-6 and TRBJ1-4; D gene ambiguous. The CDR3 has 13 amino acids. CDR1 is MNHNY, CDR2 SVGAGI, per germline (reference sequence). V was pared by 4 bases and J by 13 bases, with 16 bases between. This CDR3 is CASSFQAGELLFF. DNA of the CDR3: TGTGCCAGCAGTTTTCAGGCCGGGGAATTACTGTTTTTT.

The CDR3 region is CASSLNGGNTEAFF. CDR3 bases: TGTGCCAGCAGCTTAAACGGAGGGAACACTGAAGCTTTCTTT. This chain joins TRBV7-9 and TRBJ1-1; unclear D gene. CDR3 size: 14 residues. Germline V gene data show CDR1 as SEHNR and CDR2 as FQNEAQ (reference sequence). V was clipped by 2 bases and J by 1 base, with 8 bases between them.

This clone is a singleton in its sample. This same CDR3 is encoded by further DNA sequences in the sample. The chain joins TRBV5-1 to TRBJ1-1; D might be TRBD1 (6 bases). This CDR3 comprises 13 residues. Germline V gene sequence: CDR1 SGHRS, CDR2 YFSETQ. Trimming left V 4 bases short and J 1 base short, with 8 bases between. CDR3 region: CASSLTGNTEAFF. The CDR3 coding sequence is TGCGCCAGCAGCCTGACAGGGAACACTGAAGCTTTCTTT.

V usage is TRBV16 and J usage is TRBJ2-7; either TRBD1 or TRBD2 may fit D (5 bases each). Trimming removed 0 bases from V and 4 bases from J, with 7 bases in between. The V gene's germline CDR1 is KGHSY and CDR2 FQNENV. The CDR3 runs 13 residues. The CDR3 spells CASSQSGGYEQYF. Written as DNA, the CDR3 is TGTGCCAGCAGCCAATCTGGGGGTTACGAGCAGTACTTC.